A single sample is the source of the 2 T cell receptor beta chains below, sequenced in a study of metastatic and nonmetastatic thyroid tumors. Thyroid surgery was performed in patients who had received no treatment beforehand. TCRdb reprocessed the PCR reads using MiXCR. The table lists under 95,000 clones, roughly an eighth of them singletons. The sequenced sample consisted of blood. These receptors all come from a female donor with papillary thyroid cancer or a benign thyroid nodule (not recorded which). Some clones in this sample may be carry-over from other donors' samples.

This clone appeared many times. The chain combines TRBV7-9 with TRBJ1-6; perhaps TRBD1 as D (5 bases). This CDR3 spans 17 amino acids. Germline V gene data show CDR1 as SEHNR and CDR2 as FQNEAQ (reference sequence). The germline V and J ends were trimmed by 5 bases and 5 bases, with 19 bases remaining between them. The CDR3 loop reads CASSLHESGPNNSPLHF. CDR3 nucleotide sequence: TGTGCCAGCAGCCTTCATGAATCAGGGCCCAATAATTCACCCCTCCACTTT. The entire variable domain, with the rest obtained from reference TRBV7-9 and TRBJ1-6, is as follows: DTGVSQNPRHKITKRGQNVTFRCDPISEHNRLYWYRQTLGQGPEFLTYFQNEAQLEKSRLLSDRFSAERPKGSFSTLEIQRTEQGDSAMYLCASSLHESGPNNSPLHFGNGTRLTVT.

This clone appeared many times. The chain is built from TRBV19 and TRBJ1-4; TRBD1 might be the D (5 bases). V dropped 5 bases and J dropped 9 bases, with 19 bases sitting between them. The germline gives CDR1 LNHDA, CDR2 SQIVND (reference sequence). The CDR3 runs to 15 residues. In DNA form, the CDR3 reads TGTGCCAGTAGTGATTTACAGGCGACGCGGAAAAAACTGTTTTTT. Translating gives CASSDLQATRKKLFF.